This TCR beta chain was recovered during a study of blood T cell repertoires in COVID-19. Study details: COVID-19 samples, acute and convalescent, were from the United States, Italy and Spain. T cells, B-cell-depleted T cells, or PBMCs supplied cDNA or gDNA.

The V and J ends lost 6 bases and 2 bases respectively, with 16 bases between them. The CDR3 loop spans 15 amino acids. Germline CDR1 reads LNHDA; CDR2 reads SQIVND (reference sequence). The authors' processing: For nucleated cells, counts were estimated from reference gene primer amplification. The method was immunoSEQ multiplex PCR; TCRdb's version includes in-frame clones alone and lacks a portion of them. V and J calls plus clone size are reproduced from that table; the DNA served to infer D and trimming. The table has 150,000 to 200,000 clones, about nine tenths seen once. The chain couples TRBV19 to TRBJ1-2; D not certain. The sample was peripheral blood. The receptor was derived from an older man with active or convalescent COVID-19. This CDR3 is CASSKQRNQNYGYTF. The CDR3, as DNA: TGTGCCAGTAGCAAGCAGAGGAATCAGAACTATGGCTACACCTTC.